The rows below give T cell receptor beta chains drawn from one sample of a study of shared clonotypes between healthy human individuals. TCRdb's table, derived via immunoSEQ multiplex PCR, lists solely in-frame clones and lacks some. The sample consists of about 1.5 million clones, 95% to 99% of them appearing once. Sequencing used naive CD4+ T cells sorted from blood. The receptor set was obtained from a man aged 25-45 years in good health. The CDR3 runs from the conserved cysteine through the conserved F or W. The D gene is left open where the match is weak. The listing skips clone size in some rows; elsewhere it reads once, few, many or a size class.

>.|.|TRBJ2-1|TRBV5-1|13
CASSSRTNNEQFF
TGCGCCAGCAGCTCCAGGACCAACAATGAGCAGTTCTTC
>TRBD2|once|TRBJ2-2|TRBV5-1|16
CASRDGTSGNTGELFF
TGCGCCAGCAGGGACGGGACTAGCGGGAACACCGGGGAGCTGTTTTTT
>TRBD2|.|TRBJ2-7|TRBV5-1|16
CASSKELAGARGEQYF
TGCGCCAGCAGCAAGGAACTAGCGGGAGCCCGGGGCGAGCAGTACTTC
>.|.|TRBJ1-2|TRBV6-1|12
CASSDGHYGYTF
TGTGCCAGCAGTGATGGACACTATGGCTACACCTTC
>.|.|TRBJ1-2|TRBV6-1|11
CASSGPYGYTF
TGTGCCAGCAGTGGTCCCTATGGCTACACCTTC
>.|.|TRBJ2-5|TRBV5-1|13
CASSSGLKETQYF
TGCGCCAGCAGCTCGGGACTGAAAGAGACCCAGTACTTC
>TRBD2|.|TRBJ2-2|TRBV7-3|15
CASSPPAGGPGELFF
TGTGCCAGCAGCCCGCCAGCGGGAGGGCCCGGGGAGCTGTTTTTT
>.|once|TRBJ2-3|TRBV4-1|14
CASSQGLGPDTQYF
TGCGCCAGCAGCCAAGGACTAGGCCCCGATACGCAGTATTTT
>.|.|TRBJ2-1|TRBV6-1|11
CASSERGGLFF
TGTGCCAGCAGTGAAAGGGGAGGTCTGTTCTTC
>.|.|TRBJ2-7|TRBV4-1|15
CASSHPGVVPYEQYF
TGCGCCAGCAGCCACCCAGGGGTAGTGCCCTACGAGCAGTACTTC
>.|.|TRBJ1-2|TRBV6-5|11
CASGVRGGYTF
TGTGCCAGCGGAGTCAGGGGCGGCTACACCTTC
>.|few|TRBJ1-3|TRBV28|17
CASSLFPGRYSGNTIYF
TGTGCCAGCAGTTTATTCCCGGGACGATACTCTGGAAACACCATATATTTT
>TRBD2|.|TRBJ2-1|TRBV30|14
CAWRTLAGVNEQFF
TGTGCCTGGAGAACACTAGCGGGAGTCAATGAGCAGTTCTTC
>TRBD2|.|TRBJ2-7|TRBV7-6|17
CASSRGTSGSQSYEQYF
TGTGCCAGCAGCCGGGGGACTAGCGGGAGCCAGTCCTACGAGCAGTACTTC
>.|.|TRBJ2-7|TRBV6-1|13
CASSEDRHMGQYF
TGTGCCAGCAGTGAAGACAGGCATATGGGGCAGTACTTC
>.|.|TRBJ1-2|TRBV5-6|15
CASSLRLGQGDGYTF
TGTGCCAGCAGCTTGAGGTTGGGACAAGGGGATGGCTACACCTTC
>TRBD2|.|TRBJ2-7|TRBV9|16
CASSAGTSGLLYEQYF
TGTGCCAGCAGCGCCGGGACTAGCGGGCTCCTCTACGAGCAGTACTTC